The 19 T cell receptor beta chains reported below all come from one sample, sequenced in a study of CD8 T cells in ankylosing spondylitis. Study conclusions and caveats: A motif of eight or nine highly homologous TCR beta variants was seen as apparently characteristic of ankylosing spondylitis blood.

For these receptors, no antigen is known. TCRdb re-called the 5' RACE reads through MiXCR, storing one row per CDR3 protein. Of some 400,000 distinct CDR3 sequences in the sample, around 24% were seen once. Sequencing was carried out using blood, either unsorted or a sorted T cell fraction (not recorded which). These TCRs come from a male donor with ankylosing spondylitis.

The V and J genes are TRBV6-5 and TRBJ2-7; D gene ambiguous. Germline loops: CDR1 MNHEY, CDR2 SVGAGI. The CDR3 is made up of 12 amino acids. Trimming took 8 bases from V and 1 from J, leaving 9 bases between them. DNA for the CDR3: TGTGCCAGCGGCAGAGGATCCTACGAGCAGTACTTC. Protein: CASGRGSYEQYF.

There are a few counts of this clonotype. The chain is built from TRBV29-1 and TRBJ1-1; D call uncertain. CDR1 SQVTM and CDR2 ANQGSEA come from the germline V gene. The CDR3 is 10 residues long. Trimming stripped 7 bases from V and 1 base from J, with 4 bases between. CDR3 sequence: CSGQNTEAFF. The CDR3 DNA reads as TGCAGCGGTCAGAACACTGAAGCTTTCTTT.

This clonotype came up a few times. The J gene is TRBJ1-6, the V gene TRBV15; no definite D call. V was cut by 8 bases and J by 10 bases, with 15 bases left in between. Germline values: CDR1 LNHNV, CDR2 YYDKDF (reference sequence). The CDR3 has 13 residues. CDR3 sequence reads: CATGPRLESPLHF. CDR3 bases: TGTGCCACCGGACCGAGGCTTGAGTCACCCCTCCACTTT.

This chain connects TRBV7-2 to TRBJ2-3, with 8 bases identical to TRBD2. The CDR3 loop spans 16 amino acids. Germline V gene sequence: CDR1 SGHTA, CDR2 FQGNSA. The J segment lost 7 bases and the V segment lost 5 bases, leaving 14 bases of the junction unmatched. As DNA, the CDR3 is TGTGCCAGCAGCACCCTTGTCGGGACTAGGGAAAATACGCAGTATTTT. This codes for CASSTLVGTRENTQYF.

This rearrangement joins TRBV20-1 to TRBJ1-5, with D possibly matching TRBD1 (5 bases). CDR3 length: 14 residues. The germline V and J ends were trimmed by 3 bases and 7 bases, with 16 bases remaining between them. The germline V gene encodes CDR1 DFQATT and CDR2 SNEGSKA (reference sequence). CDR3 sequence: CSASPWEGPQPQHF. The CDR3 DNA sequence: TGCAGTGCTAGTCCTTGGGAGGGACCGCAGCCCCAGCATTTT.

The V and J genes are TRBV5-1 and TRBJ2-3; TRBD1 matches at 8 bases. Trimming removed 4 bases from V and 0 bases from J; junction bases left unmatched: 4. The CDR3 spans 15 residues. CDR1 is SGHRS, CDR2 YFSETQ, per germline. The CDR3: CASSGRTGSTDTQYF. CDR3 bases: TGCGCCAGCAGCGGAAGGACAGGGAGCACAGATACGCAGTATTTT. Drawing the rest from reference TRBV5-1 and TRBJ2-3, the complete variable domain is KAGVTQTPRYLIKTRGQQVTLSCSPISGHRSVSWYQQTPGQGLQFLFEYFSETQRNKGNFPGRFSGRQFSNSRSEMNVSTLELGDSALYLCASSGRTGSTDTQYFGPGTRLTVL.

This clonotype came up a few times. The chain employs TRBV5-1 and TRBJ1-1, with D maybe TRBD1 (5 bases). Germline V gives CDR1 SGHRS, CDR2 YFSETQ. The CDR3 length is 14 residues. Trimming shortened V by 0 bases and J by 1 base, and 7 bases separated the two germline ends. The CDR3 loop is CASSLDQGNTEAFF. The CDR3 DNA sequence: TGCGCCAGCAGCTTGGATCAGGGGAACACTGAAGCTTTCTTT. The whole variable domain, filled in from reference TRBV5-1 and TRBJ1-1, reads KAGVTQTPRYLIKTRGQQVTLSCSPISGHRSVSWYQQTPGQGLQFLFEYFSETQRNKGNFPGRFSGRQFSNSRSEMNVSTLELGDSALYLCASSLDQGNTEAFFGQGTRLTVV.

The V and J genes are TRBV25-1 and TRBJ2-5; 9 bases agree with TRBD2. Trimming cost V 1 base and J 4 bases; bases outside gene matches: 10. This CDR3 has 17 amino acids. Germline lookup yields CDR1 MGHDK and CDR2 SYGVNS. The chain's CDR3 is CASSELGSGSGAETQYF. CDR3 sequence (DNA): TGTGCCAGCAGTGAATTAGGTAGCGGGAGTGGTGCAGAGACCCAGTACTTC.

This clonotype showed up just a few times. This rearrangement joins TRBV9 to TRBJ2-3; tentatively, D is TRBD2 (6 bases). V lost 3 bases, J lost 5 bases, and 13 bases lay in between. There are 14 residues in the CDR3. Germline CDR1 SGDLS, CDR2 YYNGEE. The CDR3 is CASSGRERLDTQYF. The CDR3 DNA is TGTGCCAGCAGCGGCCGGGAGAGATTAGATACGCAGTATTTT.

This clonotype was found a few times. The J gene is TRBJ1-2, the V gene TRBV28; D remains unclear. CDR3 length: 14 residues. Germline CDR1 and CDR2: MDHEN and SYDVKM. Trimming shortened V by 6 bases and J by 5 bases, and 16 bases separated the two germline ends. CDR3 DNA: TGTGCCAGCAGCGTAGTCCTACCCCCTTATGGCTACACCTTC. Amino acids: CASSVVLPPYGYTF.

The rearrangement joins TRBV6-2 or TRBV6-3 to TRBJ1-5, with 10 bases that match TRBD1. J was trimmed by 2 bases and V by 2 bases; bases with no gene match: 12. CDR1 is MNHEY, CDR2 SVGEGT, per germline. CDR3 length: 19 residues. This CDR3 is CASSYTTGTGVGGNQPQHF. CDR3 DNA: TGTGCCAGCAGTTACACTACCGGGACAGGGGTCGGGGGCAATCAGCCCCAGCATTTT.

CDR3 bases: TGCGCCAGCAGCGCCGGGGAGGGAGGAACCTACGAGCAGTACTTC. Amino acids: CASSAGEGGTYEQYF. The V and J genes are TRBV5-1 and TRBJ2-7; 7 bases are a match to TRBD2. This CDR3 comprises 15 residues. The germline V gene encodes CDR1 SGHRS and CDR2 YFSETQ. V lost 4 bases to trimming and J lost 2 bases; unmatched junction nucleotides: 9. The full variable domain, completed using reference TRBV5-1 and TRBJ2-7, is KAGVTQTPRYLIKTRGQQVTLSCSPISGHRSVSWYQQTPGQGLQFLFEYFSETQRNKGNFPGRFSGRQFSNSRSEMNVSTLELGDSALYLCASSAGEGGTYEQYFGPGTRLTVT.

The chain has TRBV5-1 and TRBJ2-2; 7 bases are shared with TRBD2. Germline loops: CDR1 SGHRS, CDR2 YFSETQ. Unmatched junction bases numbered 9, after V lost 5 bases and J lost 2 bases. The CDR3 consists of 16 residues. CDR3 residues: CASRDAAGENTGELFF. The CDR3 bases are TGCGCCAGCAGGGATGCCGCGGGAGAAAACACCGGGGAGCTGTTTTTT.

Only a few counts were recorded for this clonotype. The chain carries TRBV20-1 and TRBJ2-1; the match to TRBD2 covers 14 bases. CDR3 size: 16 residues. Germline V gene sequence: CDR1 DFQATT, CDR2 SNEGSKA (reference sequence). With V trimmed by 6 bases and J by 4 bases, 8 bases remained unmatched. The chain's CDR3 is CSAEGLAGGSYNEQFF. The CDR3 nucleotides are TGCAGTGCAGAAGGACTAGCGGGAGGATCTTACAATGAGCAGTTCTTC.

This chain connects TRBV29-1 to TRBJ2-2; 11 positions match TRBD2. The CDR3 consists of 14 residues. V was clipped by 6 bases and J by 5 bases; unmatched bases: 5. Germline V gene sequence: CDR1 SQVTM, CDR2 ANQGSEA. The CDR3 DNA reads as TGCAGCGTCACTAGCGGGAGTCGTACCGGGGAGCTGTTTTTT. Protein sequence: CSVTSGSRTGELFF.

DNA of the CDR3: TGCGCCAGCAGCAGGACACAGACTTACACAGATACGCAGTATTTT. This translates into CASSRTQTYTDTQYF. This sequence joins TRBV5-1 and TRBJ2-3; D is perhaps TRBD1 (5 bases). The germline V and J ends were trimmed by 4 bases and 2 bases, with 14 bases remaining between them. The CDR3 has 15 amino acids. Per the germline V gene, CDR1 is SGHRS and CDR2 is YFSETQ.

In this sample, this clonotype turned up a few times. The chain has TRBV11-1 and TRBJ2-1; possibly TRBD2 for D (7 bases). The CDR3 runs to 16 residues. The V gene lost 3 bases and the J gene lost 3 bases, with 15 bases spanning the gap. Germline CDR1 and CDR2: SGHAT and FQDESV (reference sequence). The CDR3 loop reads CASSFRRGRSYNEQFF. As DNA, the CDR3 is TGTGCCAGCAGCTTCAGGCGGGGGCGGAGCTACAATGAGCAGTTCTTC.

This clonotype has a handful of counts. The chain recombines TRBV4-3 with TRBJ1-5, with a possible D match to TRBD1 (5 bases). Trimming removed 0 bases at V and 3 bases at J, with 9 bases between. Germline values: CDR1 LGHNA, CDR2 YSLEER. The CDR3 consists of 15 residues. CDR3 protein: CASSQDSGDNQPQHF. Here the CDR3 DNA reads TGCGCCAGCAGCCAAGACTCGGGGGACAATCAGCCCCAGCATTTT.

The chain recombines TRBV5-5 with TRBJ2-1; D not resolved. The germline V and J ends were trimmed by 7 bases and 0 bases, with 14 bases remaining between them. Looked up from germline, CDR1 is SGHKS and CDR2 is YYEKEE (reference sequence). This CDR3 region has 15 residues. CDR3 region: CASCRQVSSYNEQFF. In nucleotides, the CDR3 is TGTGCCAGCTGCCGCCAGGTGAGCTCCTACAATGAGCAGTTCTTC.